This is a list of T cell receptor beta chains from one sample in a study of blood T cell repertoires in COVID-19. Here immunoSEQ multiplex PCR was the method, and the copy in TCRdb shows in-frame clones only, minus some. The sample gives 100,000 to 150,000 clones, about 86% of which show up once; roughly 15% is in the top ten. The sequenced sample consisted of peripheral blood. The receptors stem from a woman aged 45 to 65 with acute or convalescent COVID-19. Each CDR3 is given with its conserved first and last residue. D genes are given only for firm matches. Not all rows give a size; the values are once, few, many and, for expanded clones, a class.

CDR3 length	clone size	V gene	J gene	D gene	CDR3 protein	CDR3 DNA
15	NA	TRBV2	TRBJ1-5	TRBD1	CASSLMGQDNQPQHF	TGTGCCAGCAGCCTGATGGGACAGGACAATCAGCCCCAGCATTTT
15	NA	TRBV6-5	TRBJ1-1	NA	CASSPGHRLNTEAFF	TGTGCCAGCAGTCCGGGACACCGACTGAACACTGAAGCTTTCTTT
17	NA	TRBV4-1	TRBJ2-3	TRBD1	CASSQRDRASITDTQYF	TGCGCCAGCAGCCAAAGGGACAGGGCCTCGATTACAGATACGCAGTATTTT
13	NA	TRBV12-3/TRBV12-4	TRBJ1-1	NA	CASSLLLNTEAFF	TGTGCCAGCAGTTTACTGTTGAACACTGAAGCTTTCTTT
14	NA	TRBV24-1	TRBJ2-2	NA	CATEGVSNTGELFF	TGTGCCACCGAGGGGGTTTCGAACACCGGGGAGCTGTTTTTT
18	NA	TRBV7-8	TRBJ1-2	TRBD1	CASSLRLRTGPAGYGYTF	TGTGCCAGCAGCCTTCGGCTCAGGACAGGGCCCGCCGGCTATGGCTACACCTTC
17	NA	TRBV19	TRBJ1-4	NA	CASSIISGRRTNEKLFF	TGTGCCAGTAGTATTATTAGCGGCCGAAGGACTAATGAAAAACTGTTTTTT
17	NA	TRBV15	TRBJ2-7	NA	CATSSTVGQAKFYEQYF	TGTGCCACCAGCAGTACCGTCGGACAAGCCAAATTCTACGAGCAGTACTTC
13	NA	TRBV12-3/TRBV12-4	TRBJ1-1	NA	CASNSDRDTEAFF	TGTGCCAGCAATTCCGACCGGGACACTGAAGCTTTCTTT
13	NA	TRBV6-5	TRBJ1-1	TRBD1	CASTRQGSTEAFF	TGTGCCAGCACCCGACAGGGGAGCACTGAAGCTTTCTTT
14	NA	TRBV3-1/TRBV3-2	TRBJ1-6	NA	CASSHWGENSPLHF	TGTGCCAGCAGCCATTGGGGGGAGAATTCACCCCTCCACTTT
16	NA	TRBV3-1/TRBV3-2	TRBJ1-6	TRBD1	CASSQDRARGNSPLHF	TGTGCCAGCAGCCAAGATCGGGCCAGGGGGAATTCACCCCTCCACTTT
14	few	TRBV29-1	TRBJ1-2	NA	CSVDPGLSNYGYTF	TGCAGCGTTGATCCTGGACTATCTAACTATGGCTACACCTTC
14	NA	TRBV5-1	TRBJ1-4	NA	CASRLDRANEKLFF	TGCGCCAGCAGATTGGACAGAGCTAATGAAAAACTGTTTTTT
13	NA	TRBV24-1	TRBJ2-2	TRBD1	CATSARGRGELFF	TGTGCCACCAGTGCCAGGGGGCGCGGGGAGCTGTTTTTT
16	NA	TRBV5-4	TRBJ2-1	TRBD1	CASSPEVQTGGDEQFF	TGTGCCAGCAGCCCGGAGGTACAGACAGGGGGCGATGAGCAGTTCTTC
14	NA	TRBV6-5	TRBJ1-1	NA	CASSYAQGNTEAFF	TGTGCCAGCAGTTACGCACAGGGGAACACTGAAGCTTTCTTT
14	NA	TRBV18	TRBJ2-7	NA	CASSRGGGSYEQYF	TGTGCCAGCTCACGGGGAGGGGGCTCCTACGAGCAGTACTTC
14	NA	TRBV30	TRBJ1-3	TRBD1	CAWEQGLSGNTIYF	TGTGCCTGGGAACAGGGGCTCTCTGGAAACACCATATATTTT
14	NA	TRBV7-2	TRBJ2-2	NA	CASSFQGQTGELFF	TGTGCCAGCAGCTTCCAGGGGCAAACCGGGGAGCTGTTTTTT
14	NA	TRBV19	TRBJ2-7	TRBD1	CASSWGTDSYEQYF	TGTGCCAGTAGTTGGGGGACAGACTCCTACGAGCAGTACTTC
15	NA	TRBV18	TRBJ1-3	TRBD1	CASSSGQGAENTIYF	TGTGCCAGCTCATCTGGACAGGGGGCAGAAAACACCATATATTTT
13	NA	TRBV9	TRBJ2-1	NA	CASSSPGLIEQFF	TGTGCCAGCAGCTCCCCCGGTTTGATCGAGCAGTTCTTC
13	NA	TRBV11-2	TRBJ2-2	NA	CASSLTNTGELFF	TGTGCCAGCAGCTTAACTAACACCGGGGAGCTGTTTTTT
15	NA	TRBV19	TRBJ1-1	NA	CASTPNLDRHTEAFF	TGTGCCAGTACCCCAAACCTTGACAGGCACACTGAAGCTTTCTTT
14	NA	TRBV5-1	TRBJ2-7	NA	CASRRAEGGYEQYF	TGCGCCAGCAGGAGAGCGGAAGGGGGTTACGAGCAGTACTTC
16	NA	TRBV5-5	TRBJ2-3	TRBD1	CASSLGTGRSTDTQYF	TGTGCCAGCAGCTTGGGGACAGGGAGGAGCACAGATACGCAGTATTTT
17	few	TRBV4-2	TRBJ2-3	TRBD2	CASSQDSSGGALDTQYF	TGTGCCAGCAGCCAAGATAGCAGCGGGGGGGCGTTAGATACGCAGTATTTT
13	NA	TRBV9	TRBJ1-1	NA	CASSVGQYEEAFF	TGTGCCAGCAGCGTAGGGCAGTATGAAGAAGCTTTCTTT
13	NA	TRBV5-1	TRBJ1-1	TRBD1	CASSLTGGTEAFF	TGCGCCAGCAGCCTAACAGGGGGCACTGAAGCTTTCTTT
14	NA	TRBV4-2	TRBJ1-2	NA	CASSLSKSNYGYTF	TGTGCCAGCAGCCTGTCCAAGAGTAACTATGGCTACACCTTC
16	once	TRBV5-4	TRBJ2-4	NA	CASNFQAGTVKNIQYF	TGTGCCAGCAATTTTCAAGCCGGGACTGTCAAAAACATTCAGTACTTC
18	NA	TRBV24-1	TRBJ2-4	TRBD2	CATSPGLAGGRVKNIQYF	TGTGCCACCAGTCCCGGACTAGCGGGGGGTAGGGTCAAAAACATTCAGTACTTC
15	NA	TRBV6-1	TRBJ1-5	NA	CASSESQGGNQPQHF	TGTGCCAGCAGTGAAAGCCAGGGCGGCAATCAGCCCCAGCATTTT
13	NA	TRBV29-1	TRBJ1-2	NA	CSVENPANYGYTF	TGCAGCGTTGAAAATCCAGCTAACTATGGCTACACCTTC
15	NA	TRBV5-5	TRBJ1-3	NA	CASSLDTLGGNTIYF	TGTGCCAGCAGCTTGGACACCCTAGGAGGAAACACCATATATTTT
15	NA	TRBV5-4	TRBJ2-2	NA	CASSLGWSDTGELFF	TGTGCCAGCAGCTTGGGGTGGTCAGATACCGGGGAGCTGTTTTTT
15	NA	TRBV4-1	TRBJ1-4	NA	CASSQDGATNEKLFF	TGCGCCAGCAGCCAAGACGGTGCAACTAATGAAAAACTGTTTTTT
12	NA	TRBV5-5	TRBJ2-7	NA	CASSSQGYEQYF	TGTGCCAGCAGCTCACAGGGTTACGAGCAGTACTTC
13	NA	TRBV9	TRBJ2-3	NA	CASSTTYTDTQYF	TGTGCCAGCAGCACTACTTACACAGATACGCAGTATTTT
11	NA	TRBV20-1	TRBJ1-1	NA	CSAIMNTEAFF	TGCAGTGCTATCATGAACACTGAAGCTTTCTTT
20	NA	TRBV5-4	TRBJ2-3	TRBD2	CASSSQLGTSGGHSTDTQYF	TGTGCCAGCAGCTCGCAACTCGGGACTAGCGGGGGCCATAGCACAGATACGCAGTATTTT
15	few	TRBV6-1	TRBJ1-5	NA	CASSERSVGYQPQHF	TGTGCCAGCAGTGAAAGGAGCGTAGGTTATCAGCCCCAGCATTTT
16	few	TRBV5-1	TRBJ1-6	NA	CASSLDVSSYNSPLHF	TGCGCCAGCAGCTTGGACGTGAGCTCCTATAATTCACCCCTCCACTTT
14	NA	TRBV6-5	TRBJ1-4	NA	CASSMRRSSEKLFF	TGTGCCAGCAGTATGAGAAGGTCTAGTGAAAAACTGTTTTTT
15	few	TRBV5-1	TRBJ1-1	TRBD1	CASSLRQGANTEAFF	TGCGCCAGCAGCTTGAGACAGGGGGCGAACACTGAAGCTTTCTTT
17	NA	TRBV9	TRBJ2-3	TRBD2	CASSVVDGSGATDTQYF	TGTGCCAGCAGCGTAGTGGATGGTAGCGGGGCCACAGATACGCAGTATTTT
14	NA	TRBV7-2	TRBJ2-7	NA	CASSLAGGPDEQYF	TGTGCCAGCAGCTTAGCGGGGGGGCCCGACGAGCAGTACTTC
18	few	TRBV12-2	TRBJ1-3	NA	CASRLVTGQGEPGNTIYF	TGTGCAAGTCGCTTAGTTACGGGACAGGGGGAACCTGGAAACACCATATATTTT
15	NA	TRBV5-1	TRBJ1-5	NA	CASSLDSGDNQPQHF	TGCGCCAGCAGCTTGGACTCAGGCGACAATCAGCCCCAGCATTTT